A single T cell receptor (beta chain) is shown here with its context. Treatment indicated: roughly 20 received Ad26.COV2.S at low or high dose, single or two shots; roughly five received placebo; per-sample allocation not given. Specimens were obtained on day 63 following the first vaccine or placebo injection. The entry originates in a study of Ad26.COV2.S vaccination and SARS-CoV-2 variants. Germline V gene sequence: CDR1 SGHRS, CDR2 YFSETQ. Trimming shortened V by 4 bases and J by 9 bases, and 20 bases separated the two germline ends. The CDR3 spans 15 residues. Only in-frame clones appear in the TCRdb table, and some are missing; sequencing was by immunoSEQ multiplex PCR. The table lists about 280,000 clones, 87% of them singletons.

The starting material was peripheral blood, obtained in a trial of Ad26.COV2.S vaccine versus placebo. V and J are TRBV5-1 and TRBJ2-1, with D perhaps given as TRBD1 or TRBD2 (5 bases each). The TCR comes from a person between 18 and 59 years old who received the Ad26.COV2.S COVID-19 vaccine or a placebo. The DNA for the CDR3 is TGCGCCAGCAGCCGCCAGGGCGCGGGTCGTGGTGAGCAGTTCTTC. Amino acid sequence: CASSRQGAGRGEQFF.